Listed below are T cell receptor beta chains from one sample, sequenced in a study of T cell responses to AZD1222 COVID-19 vaccine. Assay: immunoSEQ multiplex PCR; the TCRdb copy retains only in-frame clones and omits some. This sample yields 80,000 or so clones, of which over 75% are seen a single time; about 5% belongs to the top ten. The material was peripheral blood, obtained on day 0 of MenACWY control vaccination. The receptors here all came from an adult in good health. Both conserved end residues are part of each CDR3. D genes are given only for firm matches. Not all rows give a size; the values are once, few, many and, for expanded clones, a class.

len,j_gene,d_gene,abundance,v_gene,CDR3aa,CDR3nt
14,TRBJ2-5,TRBD2,NA,TRBV20-1,CSASAGGAQETQYF,TGCAGTGCTAGTGCGGGGGGGGCCCAAGAGACCCAGTACTTC
14,TRBJ2-5,TRBD2,NA,TRBV28,CASSPSGEAETQYF,TGTGCCAGCAGCCCTAGCGGGGAGGCCGAGACCCAGTACTTC
15,TRBJ1-6,NA,NA,TRBV19,CASSGFLTQASPLHF,TGTGCCAGTAGTGGCTTTTTAACTCAGGCTTCACCCCTCCACTTT
13,TRBJ2-5,NA,NA,TRBV7-3,CASSFSGQETQYF,TGTGCCAGCAGCTTTAGCGGCCAAGAGACCCAGTACTTC
13,TRBJ1-2,NA,NA,TRBV7-3,CASSPRGADGYTF,TGTGCCAGCAGCCCTAGGGGGGCCGATGGCTACACCTTC
14,TRBJ2-7,NA,NA,TRBV6-5,CASSDKQGAYEQYF,TGTGCCAGCAGCGATAAACAGGGAGCCTACGAGCAGTACTTC
14,TRBJ1-1,TRBD1,NA,TRBV7-9,CASSPGGVNTEAFF,TGTGCCAGCAGCCCAGGGGGCGTGAACACTGAAGCTTTCTTT
15,TRBJ2-7,TRBD1,NA,TRBV5-4,CASSLGTGGSYEQYF,TGTGCCAGCAGCTTGGGGACAGGGGGCTCCTACGAGCAGTACTTC
15,TRBJ1-5,NA,NA,TRBV10-1,CASNDAGVSNQPQHF,TGCGCCAGCAATGACGCCGGGGTAAGCAATCAGCCCCAGCATTTT
16,TRBJ2-3,NA,NA,TRBV9,CASSVGGWAGTDTQYF,TGTGCCAGCAGCGTAGGTGGCTGGGCAGGCACAGATACGCAGTATTTT
16,TRBJ1-2,NA,once,TRBV9,CASSVGPPTGRVSYTF,TGTGCCAGCAGCGTAGGGCCCCCTACAGGGCGAGTGAGCTACACCTTC
14,TRBJ2-1,NA,NA,TRBV7-6,CASIRGGVNNEQFF,TGTGCCAGCATCAGGGGGGGGGTAAACAATGAGCAGTTCTTC
13,TRBJ2-2,NA,few,TRBV6-4,CASSDRDTGELFF,TGTGCCAGCAGTGACAGGGACACCGGGGAGCTGTTTTTT
13,TRBJ2-5,TRBD1,NA,TRBV10-3,CAIKRTGQETQYF,TGTGCCATCAAAAGGACAGGACAAGAGACCCAGTACTTC
15,TRBJ2-7,NA,once,TRBV28,CASSNLGHQSYEQYF,TGTGCCAGCAGTAACCTAGGACACCAATCCTACGAGCAGTACTTC
15,TRBJ1-1,NA,NA,TRBV2,CASSERADRATEAFF,TGTGCCAGCAGTGAGAGGGCGGATAGGGCCACTGAAGCTTTCTTT
12,TRBJ1-2,TRBD1,NA,TRBV6-5,CASRDRGYGYTF,TGTGCCTCCCGGGACAGGGGGTATGGCTACACCTTC
14,TRBJ1-6,NA,NA,TRBV27,CASSFGQFNSPLHF,TGTGCCAGCAGTTTTGGCCAGTTTAATTCACCCCTCCACTTT
14,TRBJ1-1,TRBD1,few,TRBV5-1,CASSSGQGASQAFF,TGCGCCAGCAGCTCCGGACAGGGGGCTTCTCAAGCTTTCTTT
18,TRBJ2-3,TRBD1,NA,TRBV24-1,CATSDPYRGQSSTDTQYF,TGTGCCACCAGTGATCCTTACAGGGGCCAGTCTAGCACAGATACGCAGTATTTT
15,TRBJ1-5,NA,NA,TRBV5-6,CASSLAGYGFQPQHF,TGTGCCAGCAGCTTGGCTGGATACGGGTTCCAGCCCCAGCATTTT
13,TRBJ1-3,NA,NA,TRBV18,CASSPPQWNTIYF,TGTGCCAGCTCACCACCTCAGTGGAACACCATATATTTT
16,TRBJ1-3,TRBD1,NA,TRBV18,CASSLSGGASGNTIYF,TGTGCCAGCTCACTTTCAGGGGGCGCATCTGGAAACACCATATATTTT
15,TRBJ1-1,TRBD1,NA,TRBV4-2,CASSQDTGGVTEAFF,TGTGCCAGCAGCCAAGACACAGGGGGGGTCACTGAAGCTTTCTTT
12,TRBJ2-7,NA,NA,TRBV6-2/TRBV6-3,CASSRSAYEQYF,TGTGCCAGCAGCCGATCGGCCTACGAGCAGTACTTC
14,TRBJ2-1,TRBD2,NA,TRBV28,CASSFSGGGNEQFF,TGTGCCAGCAGTTTCTCCGGGGGGGGGAATGAGCAGTTCTTC
11,TRBJ1-2,NA,NA,TRBV29-1,CSGGQLYGYTF,TGCAGCGGTGGACAGCTCTATGGCTACACCTTC
12,TRBJ1-2,NA,NA,TRBV10-3,CAIRDSNYGYTF,TGTGCCATCAGGGACAGTAACTATGGCTACACCTTC
16,TRBJ1-2,NA,NA,TRBV5-4,CASSLGGGDSNYGYTF,TGTGCCAGCAGCTTGGGGGGGGGAGACTCTAACTATGGCTACACCTTC
20,TRBJ2-3,TRBD2,NA,TRBV11-3,CASNRERSSGNRRGTDTQYF,TGTGCCAGCAACCGGGAAAGGTCTAGCGGGAACCGTCGAGGCACAGATACGCAGTATTTT
14,TRBJ2-1,NA,NA,TRBV7-3,CASSPQGPHNEQFF,TGTGCCAGCAGCCCCCAAGGGCCACACAATGAGCAGTTCTTC
13,TRBJ1-2,NA,once,TRBV3-1/TRBV3-2,CASSQVSKDGYTF,TGTGCCAGCAGCCAAGTTAGTAAGGATGGCTACACCTTC
12,TRBJ1-2,NA,NA,TRBV5-5,CASSLDYDGYTF,TGTGCCAGCAGCTTGGACTACGACGGCTACACCTTC
15,TRBJ1-2,TRBD1,NA,TRBV7-9,CASSLGAGGYYGYTF,TGTGCCAGCAGCTTAGGGGCAGGGGGCTACTATGGCTACACCTTC
15,TRBJ1-4,NA,NA,TRBV7-3,CASSLTGRGGEKLFF,TGTGCCAGCAGCTTAACGGGCAGGGGAGGTGAAAAACTGTTTTTT
16,TRBJ1-4,TRBD1,NA,TRBV19,CASSAAAGQGARKLFF,TGTGCCAGTAGTGCTGCAGCCGGACAGGGGGCGAGGAAACTGTTTTTT
15,TRBJ1-5,NA,NA,TRBV4-3,CASSQDIGSNQPQHF,TGCGCCAGCAGCCAAGATATAGGGAGCAATCAGCCCCAGCATTTT
15,TRBJ1-5,NA,NA,TRBV19,CASSMSGVPVQPQHF,TGTGCCAGTAGTATGTCAGGAGTTCCGGTCCAGCCCCAGCATTTT
15,TRBJ1-2,NA,NA,TRBV27,CASSFRGDTNYGYTF,TGTGCCAGCAGTTTCCGAGGGGACACTAACTATGGCTACACCTTC
15,TRBJ1-2,NA,NA,TRBV5-5,CASSLMSGGGYGYTF,TGTGCCAGCAGCTTGATGTCGGGGGGCGGCTATGGCTACACCTTC
15,TRBJ2-3,TRBD2,NA,TRBV15,CATSRGAGTKGTQYF,TGTGCCACCAGCAGAGGCGCGGGGACTAAGGGTACGCAGTATTTT
18,TRBJ2-5,TRBD2,NA,TRBV19,CASSLGTSGGPGQETQYF,TGTGCCAGTAGCCTAGGGACTAGCGGGGGCCCAGGGCAAGAGACCCAGTACTTC
14,TRBJ2-7,TRBD1,NA,TRBV7-9,CASSLGQAIYEQYF,TGTGCCAGCAGCTTGGGACAGGCTATCTACGAGCAGTACTTC
14,TRBJ1-1,NA,NA,TRBV19,CASSLGGRGTEAFF,TGTGCCAGTAGTTTGGGGGGGCGCGGCACTGAAGCTTTCTTT
13,TRBJ2-7,TRBD1,NA,TRBV18,CASSSGQDYEQYF,TGTGCCAGCTCATCCGGACAGGACTACGAGCAGTACTTC
14,TRBJ2-3,NA,NA,TRBV4-1,CASSQVASTDTQYF,TGCGCCAGCAGCCAAGTAGCGAGTACCGATACGCAGTATTTT
16,TRBJ1-5,NA,NA,TRBV27,CASRKEALGSNQPQHF,TGTGCCAGCAGAAAAGAGGCCCTCGGGAGCAATCAGCCCCAGCATTTT
14,TRBJ1-1,NA,NA,TRBV7-3,CASSLTGGPTEAFF,TGTGCCAGCAGCTTAACGGGGGGTCCCACTGAAGCTTTCTTT
16,TRBJ2-3,NA,many,TRBV3-1/TRBV3-2,CASSQEFRGTTDTQYF,TGTGCCAGCAGCCAAGAGTTTCGTGGGACCACAGATACGCAGTATTTT
14,TRBJ1-2,NA,NA,TRBV13,CASSLQATLYGYTF,TGTGCCAGCAGCTTACAGGCGACCTTATATGGCTACACCTTC
15,TRBJ2-3,NA,NA,TRBV9,CASSAPGPGTDTQYF,TGTGCCAGCAGCGCACCCGGGCCGGGCACAGATACGCAGTATTTT